This TCR beta chain originates from a study of CD8 T cells in ankylosing spondylitis. A single record per CDR3 protein comes from TCRdb applying MiXCR to the 5' RACE reads. Among under 850,000 distinct CDR3 sequences listed, under 20% were seen once. Deletions cut 0 bases from V and 6 bases from J, with 15 bases between. This CDR3 region has 15 residues. In germline, CDR1 is SGHRS, CDR2 YFSETQ. As concerns this clonotype: Its antigen is undetermined.

Study-wide findings and caveats: Characteristic of ankylosing spondylitis blood, it appeared, was a TCR beta motif comprising about eight highly homologous variants.

The clonotype was recovered from a male donor with ankylosing spondylitis. What was sequenced was blood, either unsorted or a sorted T cell fraction (not recorded which). The chain has TRBV5-1 and TRBJ1-1; possible D gene TRBD1, 6 bases. CDR3 protein: CASSLVGPGGAEAFF. DNA for the CDR3: TGCGCCAGCAGCTTGGTGGGTCCGGGGGGCGCTGAAGCTTTCTTT.